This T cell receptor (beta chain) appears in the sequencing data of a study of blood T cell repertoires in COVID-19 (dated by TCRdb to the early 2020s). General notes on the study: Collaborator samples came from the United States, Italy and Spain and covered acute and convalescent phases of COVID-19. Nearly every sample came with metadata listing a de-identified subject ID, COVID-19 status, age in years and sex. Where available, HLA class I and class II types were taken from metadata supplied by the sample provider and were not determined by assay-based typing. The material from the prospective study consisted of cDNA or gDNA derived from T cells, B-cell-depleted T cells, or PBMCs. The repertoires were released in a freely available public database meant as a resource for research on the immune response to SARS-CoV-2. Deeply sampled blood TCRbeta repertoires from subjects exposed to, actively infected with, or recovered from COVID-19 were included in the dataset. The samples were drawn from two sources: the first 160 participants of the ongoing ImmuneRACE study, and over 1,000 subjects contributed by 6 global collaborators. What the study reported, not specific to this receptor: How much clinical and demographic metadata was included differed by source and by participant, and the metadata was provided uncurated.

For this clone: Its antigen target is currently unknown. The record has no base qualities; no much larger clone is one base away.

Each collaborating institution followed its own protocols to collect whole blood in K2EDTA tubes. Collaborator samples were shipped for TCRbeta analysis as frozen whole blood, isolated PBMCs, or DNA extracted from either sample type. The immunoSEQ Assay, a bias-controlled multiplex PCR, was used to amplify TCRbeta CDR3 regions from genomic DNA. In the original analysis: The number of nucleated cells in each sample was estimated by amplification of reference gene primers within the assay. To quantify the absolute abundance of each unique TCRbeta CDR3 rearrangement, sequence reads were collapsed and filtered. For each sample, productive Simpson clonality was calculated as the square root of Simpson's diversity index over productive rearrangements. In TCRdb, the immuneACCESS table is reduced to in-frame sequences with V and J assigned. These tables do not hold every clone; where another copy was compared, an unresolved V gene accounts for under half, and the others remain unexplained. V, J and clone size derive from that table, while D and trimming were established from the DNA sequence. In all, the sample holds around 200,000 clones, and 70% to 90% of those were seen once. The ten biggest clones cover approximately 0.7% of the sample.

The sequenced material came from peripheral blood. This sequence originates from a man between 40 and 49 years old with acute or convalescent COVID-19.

The CDR3 sequence is CASRPGGLSVYEQYF. The nucleotide sequence is TGTGCCAGCAGGCCGGGGGGCCTTAGTGTTTACGAGCAGTACTTC. The V and J segments used are TRBV6-5 and TRBJ2-7, and possibly TRBD2, on 7 matching bases. The CDR3 spans 15 residues, from the cysteine through the phenylalanine. Only the CDR3 portion is preserved as DNA: 45 bases, with reading frame beginning at the first base. V loses 6 bases of germline sequence and J loses 4 bases, and the interval between the two ends is 19 bases. CDR1 MNHEY and CDR2 SVGAGI are derived from the germline V gene.